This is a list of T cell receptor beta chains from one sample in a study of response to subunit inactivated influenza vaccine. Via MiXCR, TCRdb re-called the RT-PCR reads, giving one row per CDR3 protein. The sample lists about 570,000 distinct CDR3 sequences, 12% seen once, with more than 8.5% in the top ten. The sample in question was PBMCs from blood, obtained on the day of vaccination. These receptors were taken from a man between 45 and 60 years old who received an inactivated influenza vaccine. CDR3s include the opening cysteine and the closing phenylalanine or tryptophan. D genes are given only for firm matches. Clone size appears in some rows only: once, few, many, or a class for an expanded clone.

CATMGTSGNNEQFF | TGTGCCACCATGGGGACTAGCGGGAATAATGAGCAGTTCTTC | few | TRBD2 | TRBJ2-1 | TRBV24-1
CASSPQGGIGDTQYF | TGTGCCAGCTCACCCCAAGGCGGTATTGGAGATACGCAGTATTTT | few | NA | TRBJ2-3 | TRBV18
CASSPISSSGYTF | TGTGCCAGCAGCCCAATTAGCAGCTCTGGCTACACCTTC | many | NA | TRBJ1-2 | TRBV3-1
CASSQGHPGQYSYEQYF | TGTGCCAGCAGCCAGGGACATCCGGGACAGTACTCCTACGAGCAGTACTTC | NA | TRBD1 | TRBJ2-7 | TRBV3-1
CATSGTGVTETQYF | TGTGCCACCAGCGGGACAGGGGTTACGGAGACCCAGTACTTC | NA | TRBD1 | TRBJ2-5 | TRBV6-1
CANSLYNIQYF | TGTGCCAACTCCCTCTATAACATTCAGTACTTC | many | NA | TRBJ2-4 | TRBV24-1
CASSSNRDIVRTYEQYF | TGTGCCAGCAGTTCAAACCGGGACATAGTCAGAACCTACGAGCAGTACTTC | few | NA | TRBJ2-7 | TRBV6-5
CASSPGGTYYNEQFF | TGTGCCAGCAGCCCCGGGGGGACTTACTACAATGAGCAGTTCTTC | NA | TRBD2 | TRBJ2-1 | TRBV3-1
CASSLEDFIRANYGYTF | TGTGCCAGCAGCTTGGAGGATTTCATAAGAGCTAACTATGGCTACACCTTC | many | NA | TRBJ1-2 | TRBV5-5
CASSQDRYEKLFF | TGTGCCAGCAGCCAGGATCGCTATGAAAAACTGTTTTTT | many | NA | TRBJ1-4 | TRBV12-3/TRBV12-4
CASILAGGPEEQYF | TGTGCCAGCATATTGGCGGGAGGGCCGGAAGAGCAGTACTTC | NA | TRBD2 | TRBJ2-7 | TRBV28
CASSLVRGRQPQHF | TGTGCCAGCAGCTTAGTCAGGGGTCGGCAGCCCCAGCATTTT | NA | NA | TRBJ1-5 | TRBV7-2
CASSLRTSGSPNEQFF | TGTGCCAGCTCACTTAGGACTAGCGGGAGTCCTAATGAGCAGTTCTTC | NA | TRBD2 | TRBJ2-1 | TRBV18
CASSQAGRQNNEQFF | TGTGCCAGCAGCCAAGCCGGGCGACAGAACAATGAGCAGTTCTTC | NA | NA | TRBJ2-1 | TRBV14
CASSLPRRPYEQYF | TGTGCCAGCAGCTTACCTCGCAGGCCCTACGAGCAGTACTTC | NA | NA | TRBJ2-7 | TRBV11-2
CASSYFSGANVLTF | TGTGCCAGCAGTTACTTCTCTGGGGCCAACGTCCTGACTTTC | many | NA | TRBJ2-6 | TRBV6-2/TRBV6-3
CASSQDRGQLNSPLHF | TGCGCCAGCAGCCAAGATAGAGGACAGCTTAATTCACCCCTCCACTTT | few | NA | TRBJ1-6 | TRBV4-3
CASSLLGEANTGELFF | TGTGCCAGCAGCCTCCTCGGCGAGGCGAACACCGGGGAGCTGTTTTTT | NA | NA | TRBJ2-2 | TRBV7-8
CASSWDPLTVEQYF | TGTGCCAGCAGCTGGGATCCGCTTACGGTGGAGCAGTACTTC | few | NA | TRBJ2-7 | TRBV7-2
CASSRETSGSDTQYF | TGTGCCAGCAGCCGGGAGACTAGCGGCTCGGATACGCAGTATTTT | many | TRBD2 | TRBJ2-3 | TRBV14
CASSSLVGLSYEQYF | TGTGCCAGCAGCTCGCTCGTGGGCCTCTCCTACGAGCAGTACTTC | NA | NA | TRBJ2-7 | TRBV5-6
CASSYSTSRGGSPLHF | TGTGCCAGCAGTTACTCGACATCCCGAGGGGGGTCACCCCTCCACTTT | NA | NA | TRBJ1-6 | TRBV6-5
CASSQDRGLNYGYTF | TGCGCCAGCAGCCAAGACAGGGGGCTTAACTATGGCTACACCTTC | few | TRBD1 | TRBJ1-2 | TRBV4-3
CSAHGASGSLYNEQFF | TGCAGTGCTCACGGGGCTAGCGGGAGTTTGTACAATGAGCAGTTCTTC | few | TRBD2 | TRBJ2-1 | TRBV20-1
CASSSQEAVSPLHF | TGTGCCAGCAGCTCACAGGAAGCCGTTTCACCCCTCCACTTT | NA | NA | TRBJ1-6 | TRBV7-9
CSARDRGHQETQYF | TGCAGTGCCCGGGACAGGGGCCACCAAGAGACCCAGTACTTC | many | TRBD1 | TRBJ2-5 | TRBV20-1
CAIRGTESDEQYF | TGTGCCATCAGAGGGACAGAATCCGACGAGCAGTACTTC | NA | TRBD1 | TRBJ2-7 | TRBV10-3
CASSYSGAYQETQYF | TGTGCCAGCAGTTACTCGGGGGCGTACCAAGAGACCCAGTACTTC | NA | NA | TRBJ2-5 | TRBV6-2/TRBV6-3
CSASRGGATNEKLFF | TGCAGTGCTAGTCGTGGCGGAGCAACTAATGAAAAACTGTTTTTT | NA | NA | TRBJ1-4 | TRBV20-1
CAISERGTLGYTF | TGTGCCATCAGTGAGCGGGGGACTCTTGGCTACACCTTC | NA | NA | TRBJ1-2 | TRBV10-3
CASSKGQGMGASGELFF | TGTGCCAGCAGTAAAGGACAGGGGATGGGGGCATCCGGGGAGCTGTTTTTT | NA | TRBD1 | TRBJ2-2 | TRBV12-3/TRBV12-4
CASSAYLAPSSYNEQFF | TGCGCCAGCAGCGCTTATCTAGCCCCCAGCTCCTACAATGAGCAGTTCTTC | few | NA | TRBJ2-1 | TRBV4-1
CASSFGENTGELFF | TGTGCCAGCAGTTTCGGCGAGAACACCGGGGAGCTGTTTTTT | many | NA | TRBJ2-2 | TRBV12-3/TRBV12-4
CASSQGSDRQFF | TGCGCCAGCAGCCAAGGATCAGATCGGCAGTTCTTC | few | NA | TRBJ2-1 | TRBV4-1
CAISGGPEKLFF | TGTGCCATCTCTGGGGGACCGGAAAAACTGTTTTTT | NA | NA | TRBJ1-4 | TRBV6-6
CASSEHPSSYNEQFF | TGTGCCAGCAGCGAGCACCCAAGCTCCTACAATGAGCAGTTCTTC | NA | NA | TRBJ2-1 | TRBV7-8
CASSASRPRTHNEQFF | TGTGCCAGCAGTGCCTCCCGCCCGAGGACGCACAATGAGCAGTTCTTC | few | NA | TRBJ2-1 | TRBV12-3/TRBV12-4
CASSQGIGELFF | TGTGCCAGCAGCCAGGGTATCGGGGAGCTGTTTTTT | NA | NA | TRBJ2-2 | TRBV3-1
CASSYRTGGYEKLFF | TGTGCCAGCAGTTACAGGACAGGGGGCTATGAAAAACTGTTTTTT | few | TRBD1 | TRBJ1-4 | TRBV6-5
CASSQVSGDEQYF | TGCGCCAGCAGCCAAGTTTCAGGGGACGAGCAGTACTTC | NA | NA | TRBJ2-7 | TRBV4-3
CASSLDRDRGPDTQYF | TGCGCCAGCAGCCTAGACCGGGACAGGGGACCAGATACGCAGTATTTT | few | TRBD1 | TRBJ2-3 | TRBV4-1